The 23 T cell receptor beta chains in this list originate from one sample, sequenced in a study of T cells in Graves' hyperthyroidism and ophthalmopathy. Amplification of TCR beta CDR3 regions used RNA as the template. A set of HTBI primers served as the primers for a first-round RT-PCR of the TCR CDR3. MiXCR, run by TCRdb on the multiplex PCR reads, gives a single entry per CDR3 protein. The sample holds a few hundred thousand distinct CDR3 sequences, 46% seen once. The sequenced sample consisted of peripheral blood or thyroid tissue (not recorded which). The receptors originated from a woman younger than 35 with Graves' hyperthyroidism.

The chain carries TRBV5-1 and TRBJ2-5, with 7 bases aligning to TRBD2. The trim removed 0 bases at V and 5 bases at J, leaving 10 bases unmatched. The CDR3 has 16 amino acids. The germline gives CDR1 SGHRS, CDR2 YFSETQ. The CDR3 sequence: CASSLAPGGEVETQYF. As DNA, the CDR3 is TGCGCCAGCAGCTTGGCTCCTGGGGGGGAAGTGGAGACCCAGTACTTC.

V is TRBV7-2 and J is TRBJ2-7, with 7 positions matching TRBD1. Germline trimming cut 6 bases from V and 4 bases from J; bases unmatched to any gene: 9. This CDR3 comprises 14 residues. Per germline, CDR1 SGHTA and CDR2 FQGNSA. CDR3 nucleotides: TGTGCCAGCAGTCACAGGGGCCCAGGGTACGAGCAGTACTTC. Its protein is CASSHRGPGYEQYF.

This clonotype was counted at least ten times. The V call is TRBV7-8, the J call TRBJ1-2; D possibly corresponds to TRBD1 (6 bases). The CDR3 has 13 residues. Trimming left V 5 bases short and J 8 bases short, with 15 bases between. Germline-derived CDR1 and CDR2 are SGHVS and FQNEAQ. CDR3 amino acids: CASSLLGAWGYTF. The CDR3 DNA is TGTGCCAGCAGCCTACTGGGGGCTTGGGGCTACACCTTC. Together with reference TRBV7-8 and TRBJ1-2, the CDR3 gives the full variable domain: GAGVSQSPRYKVAKRGQDVALRCDPISGHVSLFWYQQALGQGPEFLTYFQNEAQLDKSGLPSDRFFAERPEGSVSTLKIQRTQQEDSAVYLCASSLLGAWGYTFGSGTRLTVV.

This clonotype occurred many times. The chain combines TRBV12-3 or TRBV12-4 with TRBJ1-1; possible D gene TRBD1, 5 bases. This CDR3 contains 15 residues. The V and J ends lost 8 bases and 1 base respectively, with 17 bases between them. The CDR3 coding sequence is TGTGCCAGCGGAACATGGGACTTAAAGAACACTGAAGCTTTCTTT. It encodes CASGTWDLKNTEAFF.

With regard to this clonotype: This may be a read error: a much more frequent sequence differs by one nucleotide. The V and J genes are TRBV20-1 and TRBJ1-5; D may be TRBD1 (5 bases). This CDR3 is 16 amino acids long. Germline CDR1 reads DFQATT; CDR2 reads SNEGSKA (reference sequence). CDR3 loop: CNARSTNGGGEQPQHF. In DNA, the CDR3 is TGCAATGCTAGATCGACGAACGGGGGAGGTGAACAGCCCCAGCATTTT.

The chain combines TRBV6-1 with TRBJ2-5; a possible D gene is TRBD2 (6 bases). The CDR3 extends over 14 amino acids. Germline V gene lookup returns CDR1 MNHNS and CDR2 SASEGT. Trimming took off 7 bases at V and 0 bases at J, with 12 bases between the two ends. CDR3 in amino acids: CASMEGLYQETQYF. DNA of the CDR3: TGTGCCAGCATGGAGGGCCTCTACCAAGAGACCCAGTACTTC.

This sequence joins TRBV29-1 and TRBJ2-2; D may be TRBD2 (5 bases). Germline values: CDR1 SQVTM, CDR2 ANQGSEA. This CDR3 region has 15 residues. V lost 7 bases to trimming and J lost 1 base, with 16 bases between them. CDR3 sequence (DNA): TGCAGCGGCCGATTTGCAGCGGAGAACACCGGGGAGCTGTTTTTT. Its translation: CSGRFAAENTGELFF.

The sample holds many counts of this clonotype. J is TRBJ2-7 and V is TRBV5-1; D may match TRBD1 or TRBD2 (5 bases each). Trimming stripped 4 bases from V and 0 bases from J, with 14 bases between. Per the germline V gene, CDR1 is SGHRS and CDR2 is YFSETQ. This CDR3 spans 15 amino acids. The CDR3 protein is CASSVGDPNSYEQYF. CDR3 DNA: TGCGCCAGCAGCGTAGGGGACCCCAACTCCTACGAGCAGTACTTC.

There are many counts of this clonotype. J is TRBJ2-7 and V is TRBV9, with TRBD2 matching over 8 bases. V gave up 5 bases and J gave up 7 bases; unmatched junction bases: 14. Germline V gene sequence: CDR1 SGDLS, CDR2 YYNGEE. CDR3 length equals 15 residues. The CDR3 here is CASRKGLAGSGEQYF. The CDR3 bases are TGTGCCAGCAGGAAAGGGTTAGCGGGATCTGGTGAGCAGTACTTC.

This clonotype was seen at least ten times. The chain joins TRBV11-2 to TRBJ2-7; D is tentatively TRBD1 or TRBD2 (5 bases each). V lost 3 bases and J lost 7, with 10 bases in between. The CDR3 loop spans 12 amino acids. Germline CDR1 reads SGHAT; CDR2 reads FQNNGV. The chain's CDR3 is CASSFGGWEQYF. The DNA for the CDR3 is TGTGCCAGCAGCTTTGGGGGTTGGGAGCAGTACTTC.

This clonotype was recorded at least ten times. The chain has TRBV2 and TRBJ1-3; D not resolved. Trimming took 0 bases from V and 5 from J, leaving 5 bases between them. Germline-derived CDR1 and CDR2 are SNHLY and FYNNEI. The CDR3 sequence is 13 residues long. Written as DNA, the CDR3 is TGTGCCAGCAGTGAAGCGCGGAGAAACACCATATATTTT. Protein: CASSEARRNTIYF.

Many counts were recorded for this clonotype. This chain joins TRBV13 and TRBJ2-5; possible D gene TRBD2, 5 bases. The CDR3 runs to 14 residues. Between the trimmed V and J ends, which lost 5 bases and 1 base, there was a span of 11 bases. Looked up from germline, CDR1 is PRHDT and CDR2 is FYEKMQ (reference sequence). CDR3 residues: CASSTPGVQETQYF. For the CDR3, the DNA is TGTGCCAGCAGCACCCCCGGGGTCCAAGAGACCCAGTACTTC.

This chain links TRBV7-2 with TRBJ2-2; perhaps TRBD2 as D (6 bases). Trimming removed 3 bases from V and 4 bases from J, with 9 bases in between. The CDR3 has 14 residues. From germline, CDR1 is SGHTA and CDR2 FQGNSA. CDR3 DNA: TGTGCCAGCAGCTTGGAGGGGATCACCGGGGAGCTGTTTTTT. Its protein is CASSLEGITGELFF.

The chain couples TRBV20-1 to TRBJ1-2; TRBD1 aligns across 9 bases. The germline gives CDR1 DFQATT, CDR2 SNEGSKA (reference sequence). The CDR3 length is 16 residues. Trimming took 0 bases from V and 5 from J; bases not matched to a gene: 10. The CDR3 is CSARDPAGQGGYGYTF. DNA for the CDR3: TGCAGTGCTAGAGATCCGGCGGGACAGGGAGGATATGGCTACACCTTC.

The chain carries TRBV2 and TRBJ1-4; D call uncertain. With 6 bases removed from V and 6 bases from J, the gap between germline ends came to 14 bases. CDR1 is SNHLY and CDR2 is FYNNEI in the germline V gene. The CDR3 contains 14 residues. For the CDR3, the DNA is TGTGCCAGCAGCACCTGGGATGGTTATGAAAAACTGTTTTTT. This encodes CASSTWDGYEKLFF.

J is TRBJ1-1 and V is TRBV6-2 or TRBV6-3; the D is unclear. Germline values: CDR1 MNHEY, CDR2 SVGEGT. V was clipped by 4 bases and J by 10 bases, with 4 bases between them. The CDR3 has 9 residues. The CDR3 here is CASSSRAFF. The CDR3 DNA reads as TGTGCCAGCAGTTCCCGAGCTTTCTTT.

V is TRBV29-1 and J is TRBJ1-2; 8 bases agree with TRBD1. Trimming cost V 6 bases and J 5 bases; bases outside gene matches: 5. The CDR3 is 12 residues long. CDR1 and CDR2 (germline): SQVTM, ANQGSEA. CDR3 residues: CSVRQGPYGYTF. The CDR3 DNA reads TGCAGCGTCCGACAGGGGCCATATGGCTACACCTTC.

Remarks on this clonotype: Being one base from a much bigger clone, this may be a read error. The CDR3 DNA follows: TGTGCCAGCAGCCCCCGACAGGCCAACACCGGGGAGCTGCTTTTT. Translated, it gives CASSPRQANTGELLF. The chain uses TRBV7-3 and TRBJ2-2; D possibly corresponds to TRBD1 (6 bases). Germline CDR1 is SGHTA and CDR2 is FQGTGA. The CDR3 spans 15 residues.

The chain has TRBV2 and TRBJ1-5; TRBD1 matches 8 bases. Trimming at V came to 6 bases and at J to 2 bases, leaving 12 bases not matched to a gene. The CDR3 is 17 residues long. CDR1 is SNHLY and CDR2 is FYNNEI in the germline V gene. DNA for the CDR3: TGTGCCAGCAGGCCTGTTCAGGGGGCGCGGGGCAATCAGCCCCAGCATTTT. As protein: CASRPVQGARGNQPQHF.

The chain links TRBV2 to TRBJ1-2; 9 nucleotides line up with TRBD1. Germline loops: CDR1 SNHLY, CDR2 FYNNEI. V dropped 6 bases and J dropped 10; count of bases not matched to a gene: 9. This CDR3 has 13 residues. As DNA, the CDR3 is TGTGCCAGCAGCGTGGGACAGGGAAACTACTACACCTTC. This translates into CASSVGQGNYYTF.

Remarks on this clonotype: Without the conserved terminal phenylalanine or tryptophan, this CDR3 likely stems from a read error. The V call is TRBV7-2, the J call TRBJ2-7; tentative D call: TRBD1 (7 bases). Trimming shortened V by 9 bases and J by 0 bases, and 15 bases separated the two germline ends. The CDR3 runs 14 residues. Germline CDR1 SGHTA, CDR2 FQGNSA. CDR3 sequence: CASSAGGSSYEQYL. The CDR3 DNA follows: TGTGCCAGTAGCGCAGGGGGGAGCTCCTACGAGCAGTACCTC.

This clonotype was seen only a few times. The chain's CDR3 is CASSLDRTTDTQYF. Here the CDR3 DNA reads TGCGCCAGCAGCTTGGATCGGACCACAGATACGCAGTATTTT. The V gene is TRBV5-1, the J gene TRBJ2-3; D unresolved. Germline CDR1 SGHRS, CDR2 YFSETQ. This CDR3 is built from 14 residues. V was pared by 0 bases and J by 2 bases, with 7 bases between.

As to this clonotype: A single base separates this from a much larger clone, so it may be a read error. J is TRBJ2-2 and V is TRBV13; the D is unclear. This CDR3 is built from 13 residues. Trimming took 3 bases from V and 7 from J, leaving 9 bases between them. Germline lookup yields CDR1 PRHDT and CDR2 FYEKMQ (reference sequence). The DNA of the CDR3 is TGTGCCAGCAGCTTGGGCAGTCTCGGGGAGCTGTTTTTT. It is translated as CASSLGSLGELFF.